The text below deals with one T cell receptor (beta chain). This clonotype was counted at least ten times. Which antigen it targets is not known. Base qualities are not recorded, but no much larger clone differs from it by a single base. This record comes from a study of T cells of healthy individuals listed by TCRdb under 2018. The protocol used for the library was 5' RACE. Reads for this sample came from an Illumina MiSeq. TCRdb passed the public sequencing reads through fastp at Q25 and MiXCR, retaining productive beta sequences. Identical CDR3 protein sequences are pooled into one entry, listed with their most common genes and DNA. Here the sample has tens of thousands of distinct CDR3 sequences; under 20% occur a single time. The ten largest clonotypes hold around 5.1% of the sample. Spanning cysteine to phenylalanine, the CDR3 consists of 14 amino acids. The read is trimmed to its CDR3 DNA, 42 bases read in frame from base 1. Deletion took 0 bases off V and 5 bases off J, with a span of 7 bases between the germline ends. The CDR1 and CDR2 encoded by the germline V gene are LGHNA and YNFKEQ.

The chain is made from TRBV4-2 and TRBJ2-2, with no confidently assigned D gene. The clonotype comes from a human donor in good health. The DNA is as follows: TGTGCCAGCAGCCAAGAAGGTCAGACCGGGGAGCTGTTTTTT. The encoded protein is CASSQEGQTGELFF.